A selection of T cell receptor beta chains follows, all from one sample in a study of shared clonotypes between healthy human individuals. The data were produced by immunoSEQ multiplex PCR, yet TCRdb's version contains in-frame clones alone and is incomplete. The sample lists approximately 740,000 clones, 80% to 95% occurring once. The sequencing sample was made of naive CD8+ T cells sorted from blood. Receptor source: a man aged 30 to 45 in good health. Each CDR3 is given with its conserved first and last residue. D genes are given only for firm matches. Not every row has a clone size; where given, it reads once, few, many or a size class.

v_gene	d_gene	j_gene	abundance	CDR3aa	CDR3nt
TRBV28	-	TRBJ1-2	once	CASTHLSQGTNGYTF	TGTGCCAGCACTCACCTGTCCCAGGGCACGAATGGCTACACCTTC
TRBV21-1	-	TRBJ2-5	-	CASSPTGLQETQYF	TGTGCCAGCAGCCCGACAGGGTTGCAAGAGACCCAGTACTTC
TRBV9	TRBD1	TRBJ2-1	-	CASSVADRANEQFF	TGTGCCAGCAGCGTAGCCGACAGGGCCAATGAGCAGTTCTTC
TRBV30	-	TRBJ2-2	-	CAWSVIWGETSTGELFF	TGTGCCTGGAGTGTTATATGGGGGGAGACGTCCACCGGGGAGCTGTTTTTT
TRBV7-6	TRBD2	TRBJ2-7	-	CASSSSGLAGPPEQYF	TGTGCCAGCAGCTCGTCGGGACTAGCGGGGCCCCCGGAGCAGTACTTC
TRBV7-6	TRBD2	TRBJ2-1	-	CASSFTKLAGARGEQFF	TGTGCCAGCAGCTTCACAAAACTAGCGGGAGCGAGGGGTGAGCAGTTCTTC
TRBV21-1	-	TRBJ2-7	-	CASSNRFAGGRPYEQYF	TGTGCCAGCAGTAACCGTTTTGCGGGAGGGAGGCCCTACGAGCAGTACTTC
TRBV7-2	-	TRBJ2-1	-	CASSLWAGSGNEQFF	TGTGCCAGCAGCTTATGGGCGGGGTCTGGGAATGAGCAGTTCTTC
TRBV29-1	TRBD1	TRBJ1-2	-	CSVDSGTGSDYGYTF	TGCAGCGTTGACTCCGGGACAGGATCAGACTATGGCTACACCTTC
TRBV10-3	TRBD2	TRBJ2-5	-	CAISRVGGETQYF	TGTGCCATCAGCCGAGTGGGGGGGGAGACCCAGTACTTC
TRBV5-1	TRBD1	TRBJ1-5	-	CASSLGQGRNQPQHF	TGCGCCAGCAGCTTGGGACAGGGGCGCAATCAGCCCCAGCATTTT
TRBV5-4	-	TRBJ1-1	-	CATEQVLGTEAFF	TGTGCCACCGAACAGGTTTTGGGCACTGAAGCTTTCTTT
TRBV7-2	-	TRBJ2-1	once	CASSLALNGGIQFF	TGTGCCAGCAGCTTAGCGCTAAATGGGGGGATACAGTTCTTC
TRBV4-3	TRBD1	TRBJ2-7	-	CASSLGTGGAYEQYF	TGCGCCAGCAGCCTCGGGACAGGGGGAGCCTACGAGCAGTACTTC
TRBV6-9	TRBD2	TRBJ2-1	-	CASNTPGLADYNEQFF	TGTGCCAGCAATACGCCCGGACTAGCGGACTACAATGAGCAGTTCTTC
TRBV27	TRBD1	TRBJ2-7	once	CASSLQGQAYEQYF	TGTGCCAGCAGTTTACAAGGACAGGCCTACGAGCAGTACTTC
TRBV7-9	-	TRBJ1-5	-	CASSPKGGSQPQHF	TGTGCCAGCAGCCCGAAGGGGGGAAGTCAGCCCCAGCATTTT
TRBV10-3	-	TRBJ2-3	-	CAISESLDSFTDTQYF	TGTGCCATCAGTGAGTCGTTGGACAGCTTCACAGATACGCAGTATTTT
TRBV5-6	-	TRBJ1-1	-	CASSLVGASHLEAFF	TGTGCCAGCAGCTTGGTGGGGGCGAGTCACTTAGAAGCTTTCTTT
TRBV5-6	-	TRBJ2-7	few	CASSPGFGGISYEQYF	TGTGCCAGCAGCCCCGGGTTCGGGGGAATCTCCTACGAGCAGTACTTC
TRBV4-2	TRBD1	TRBJ2-7	-	CASSQDGTGPAGEQYF	TGTGCCAGCAGCCAAGATGGGACAGGCCCTGCGGGCGAGCAGTACTTC
TRBV30	-	TRBJ1-1	-	CAWKRGAGAFF	TGTGCCTGGAAAAGAGGGGCCGGGGCTTTCTTT
TRBV28	-	TRBJ2-7	few	CASSLGRNYEQYF	TGTGCCAGCAGTTTGGGCAGAAACTACGAGCAGTACTTC
TRBV6-1	-	TRBJ2-7	-	CASSAGGTPSYEQYF	TGTGCCAGCTCGGCTGGCGGGACTCCAAGCTACGAGCAGTACTTC
TRBV28	TRBD2	TRBJ2-7	-	CASSFYSGDFYEQYF	TGTGCCAGCAGTTTTTACAGCGGGGATTTCTACGAGCAGTACTTC
TRBV7-9	-	TRBJ1-4	-	CASSLEGLADNEKLFF	TGTGCCAGCAGCTTAGAGGGGTTGGCAGATAATGAAAAACTGTTTTTT
TRBV29-1	-	TRBJ2-5	once	CSVEAGSGETQYF	TGCAGCGTTGAGGCAGGATCGGGAGAGACCCAGTACTTC
TRBV5-1	-	TRBJ2-7	-	CASSLIWGEPPAKGEQYF	TGCGCCAGCAGCTTGATTTGGGGGGAGCCGCCAGCAAAGGGCGAGCAGTACTTC
TRBV9	TRBD2	TRBJ2-7	-	CASSVGSSGSSHEQYF	TGTGCCAGCAGCGTAGGATCTAGCGGGAGTAGCCACGAGCAGTACTTC
TRBV10-3	TRBD2	TRBJ2-1	-	CAISQLAGGFNEQFF	TGTGCCATCAGCCAACTAGCGGGAGGGTTTAATGAGCAGTTCTTC
TRBV7-9	-	TRBJ2-1	-	CASSLGRDQFF	TGTGCCAGCAGCTTAGGACGGGACCAGTTCTTC
TRBV2	TRBD1	TRBJ1-1	-	CASRGTVREAFF	TGTGCCAGCAGGGGGACAGTTCGGGAAGCTTTCTTT
TRBV28	-	TRBJ1-2	-	CAIQRRDNVNYGYTF	TGTGCCATTCAAAGGAGAGACAACGTTAACTATGGCTACACCTTC
TRBV29-1	-	TRBJ2-3	few	CSVDGLPSTDTQYF	TGCAGCGTTGACGGGCTCCCTAGCACAGATACGCAGTATTTT
TRBV6-4	-	TRBJ2-1	once	CASRGGGNEQFF	TGTGCCAGCAGGGGCGGAGGGAATGAGCAGTTCTTC
TRBV5-1	TRBD2	TRBJ2-1	-	CASSLGLAGVDNEQFF	TGCGCCAGCAGCTTGGGACTAGCGGGAGTAGACAATGAGCAGTTCTTC
TRBV27	-	TRBJ2-1	-	CASSLNGRGHSYNEQFF	TGTGCCAGCAGTTTAAATGGCAGGGGACATAGTTACAATGAGCAGTTCTTC
TRBV6-6	-	TRBJ1-4	-	CATQGRKERTDEKLFF	TGTGCCACCCAAGGAAGGAAAGAGCGGACAGATGAAAAACTGTTTTTT
TRBV4-1	-	TRBJ2-2	-	CASSQVGEQDTGELFF	TGCGCCAGCAGCCAAGTGGGGGAACAGGACACCGGGGAGCTGTTTTTT
TRBV5-6	-	TRBJ1-1	-	CASSSPDSPEMNTEAFF	TGTGCCAGCAGCTCCCCGGACAGTCCTGAAATGAACACTGAAGCTTTCTTT
TRBV18	-	TRBJ1-1	-	CASSLGAVPMNTEAFF	TGTGCCAGCTCACTAGGGGCAGTACCCATGAACACTGAAGCTTTCTTT
TRBV9	-	TRBJ1-3	-	CASRDIASGNTIYF	TGTGCCAGCAGGGACATTGCCAGCGGAAACACCATATATTTT
TRBV7-6	-	TRBJ2-1	-	CASSPRDAQDEQFF	TGTGCCAGCAGCCCCCGGGACGCTCAGGATGAGCAGTTCTTC
TRBV4-1	TRBD1	TRBJ2-7	-	CASSQDRGSYEQYF	TGCGCCAGCAGCCAGGACAGGGGATCCTACGAGCAGTACTTC
TRBV7-6	-	TRBJ2-7	-	CASSLKDKTYEQYF	TGTGCCAGCAGCTTAAAGGACAAGACCTACGAGCAGTACTTC
TRBV27	-	TRBJ2-1	-	CASSFGGPERDEQFF	TGTGCCAGCAGCTTCGGAGGGCCGGAGCGCGATGAGCAGTTCTTC
TRBV7-9	-	TRBJ2-1	-	CASSLVVGSYNEQFF	TGTGCCAGCAGCTTAGTCGTGGGCTCCTACAATGAGCAGTTCTTC
TRBV6-5	TRBD2	TRBJ2-5	-	CASRSGTSGIETQYF	TGTGCCAGCAGATCCGGGACTAGCGGGATAGAGACCCAGTACTTC
TRBV5-1	TRBD1	TRBJ1-2	-	CASSLIGGDYGYTF	TGCGCCAGCAGCTTGATAGGGGGCGACTATGGCTACACCTTC
TRBV27	-	TRBJ2-5	-	CASSLSDGRETQYF	TGTGCCAGCAGTTTATCTGATGGGCGGGAGACCCAGTACTTC
TRBV15	TRBD2	TRBJ2-1	once	CATSSPMTSGISYNEQFF	TGTGCCACCAGCTCTCCCATGACTAGCGGGATCTCCTACAATGAGCAGTTCTTC
TRBV7-2	TRBD1	TRBJ2-7	-	CASSLGPGQGGDEQYF	TGTGCCAGCAGCTTGGGTCCGGGACAGGGGGGAGACGAGCAGTACTTC
TRBV7-9	-	TRBJ2-3	-	CASSFEQGGTDTQYF	TGTGCCAGCAGCTTTGAACAGGGAGGCACAGATACGCAGTATTTT